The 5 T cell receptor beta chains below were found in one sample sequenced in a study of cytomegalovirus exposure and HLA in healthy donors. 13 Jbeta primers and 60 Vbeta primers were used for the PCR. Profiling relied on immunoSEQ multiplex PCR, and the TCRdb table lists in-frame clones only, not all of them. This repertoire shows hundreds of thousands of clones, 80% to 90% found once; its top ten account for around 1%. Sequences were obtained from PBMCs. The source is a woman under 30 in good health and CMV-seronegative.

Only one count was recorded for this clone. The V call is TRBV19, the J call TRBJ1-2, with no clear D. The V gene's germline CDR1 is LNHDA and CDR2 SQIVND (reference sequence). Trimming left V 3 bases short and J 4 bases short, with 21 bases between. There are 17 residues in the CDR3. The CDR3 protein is CASSIRIQAYSLYGYTF. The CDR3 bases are TGTGCCAGTAGTATCCGCATTCAGGCTTACTCCCTCTATGGCTACACCTTC.

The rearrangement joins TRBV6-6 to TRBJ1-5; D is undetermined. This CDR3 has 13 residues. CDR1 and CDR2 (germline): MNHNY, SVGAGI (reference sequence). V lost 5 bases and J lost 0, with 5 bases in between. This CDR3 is CASSRNSNQPQHF. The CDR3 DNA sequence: TGTGCCAGCAGTCGTAATAGCAATCAGCCCCAGCATTTT.

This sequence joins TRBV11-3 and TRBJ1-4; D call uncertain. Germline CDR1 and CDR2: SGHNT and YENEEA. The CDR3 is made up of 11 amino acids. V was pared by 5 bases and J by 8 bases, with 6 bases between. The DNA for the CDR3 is TGTGCCAGCAGCCGAGGAGAAAAACTGTTTTTT. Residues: CASSRGEKLFF.

DNA of the CDR3: TGTGCCAGCAGCCTGGACAGGGGCTCACCCCTCCACTTT. Residues: CASSLDRGSPLHF. V usage is TRBV6-5 and J usage is TRBJ1-6; 9 bases align to TRBD1. This CDR3 spans 13 amino acids. The V segment lost 6 bases and the J segment 10 bases; nucleotides outside the gene matches: 4. Per germline, CDR1 MNHEY and CDR2 SVGAGI.

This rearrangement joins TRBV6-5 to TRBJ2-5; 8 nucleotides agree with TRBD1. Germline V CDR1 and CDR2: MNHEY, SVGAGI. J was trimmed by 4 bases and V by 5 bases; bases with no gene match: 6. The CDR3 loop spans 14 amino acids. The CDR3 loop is CASSPDRVIETQYF. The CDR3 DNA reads TGTGCCAGCAGTCCGGACAGGGTGATAGAGACCCAGTACTTC.